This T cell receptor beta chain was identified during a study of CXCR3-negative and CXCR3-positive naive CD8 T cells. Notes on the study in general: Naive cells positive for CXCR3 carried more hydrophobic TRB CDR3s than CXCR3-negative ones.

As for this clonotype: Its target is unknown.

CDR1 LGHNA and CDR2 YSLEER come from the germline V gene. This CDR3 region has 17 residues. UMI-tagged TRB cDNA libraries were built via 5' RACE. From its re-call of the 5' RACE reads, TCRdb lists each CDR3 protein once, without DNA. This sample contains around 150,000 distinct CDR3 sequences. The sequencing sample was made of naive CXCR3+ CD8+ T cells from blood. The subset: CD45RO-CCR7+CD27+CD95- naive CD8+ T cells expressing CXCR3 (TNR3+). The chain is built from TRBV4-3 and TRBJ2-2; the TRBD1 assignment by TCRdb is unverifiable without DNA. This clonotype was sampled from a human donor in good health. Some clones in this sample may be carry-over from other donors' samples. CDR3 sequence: CASSQDFRGVSNGELFF.